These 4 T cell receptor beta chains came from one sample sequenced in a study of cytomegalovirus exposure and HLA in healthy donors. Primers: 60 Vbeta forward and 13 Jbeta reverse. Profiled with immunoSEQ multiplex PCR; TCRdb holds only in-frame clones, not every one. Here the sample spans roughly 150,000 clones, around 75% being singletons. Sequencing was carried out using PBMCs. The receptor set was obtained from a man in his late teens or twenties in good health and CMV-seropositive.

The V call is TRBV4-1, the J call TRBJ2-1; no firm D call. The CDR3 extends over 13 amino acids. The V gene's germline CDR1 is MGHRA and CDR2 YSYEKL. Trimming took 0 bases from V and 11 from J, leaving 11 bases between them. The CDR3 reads CASSQDLLSKQFF. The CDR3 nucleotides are TGCGCCAGCAGCCAAGACCTCCTAAGTAAGCAGTTCTTC.

The CDR3 bases are TGCAGCGTTGAAGAAGCGGGGGCCTACAATGAGCAGTTCTTC. Translation gives CSVEEAGAYNEQFF. The V call is TRBV29-1, the J call TRBJ2-1, with 8 bases aligning to TRBD2. Germline lookup yields CDR1 SQVTM and CDR2 ANQGSEA. The CDR3 runs to 14 residues. J lost 2 bases, V lost 0 bases, and 0 bases had no gene match.

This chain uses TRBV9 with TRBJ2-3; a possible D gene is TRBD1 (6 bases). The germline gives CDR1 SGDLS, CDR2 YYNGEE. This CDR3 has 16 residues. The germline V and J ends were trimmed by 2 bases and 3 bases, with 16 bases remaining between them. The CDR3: CASSVRGEIGTDTQYF. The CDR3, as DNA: TGTGCCAGCAGCGTCAGGGGCGAGATTGGGACAGATACGCAGTATTTT.

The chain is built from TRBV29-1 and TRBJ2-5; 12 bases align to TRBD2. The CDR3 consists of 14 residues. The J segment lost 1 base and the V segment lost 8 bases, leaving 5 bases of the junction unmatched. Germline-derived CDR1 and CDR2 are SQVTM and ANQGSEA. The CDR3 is CSHQLAGGQETQYF. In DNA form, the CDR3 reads TGCAGCCACCAACTAGCGGGAGGCCAAGAGACCCAGTACTTC.